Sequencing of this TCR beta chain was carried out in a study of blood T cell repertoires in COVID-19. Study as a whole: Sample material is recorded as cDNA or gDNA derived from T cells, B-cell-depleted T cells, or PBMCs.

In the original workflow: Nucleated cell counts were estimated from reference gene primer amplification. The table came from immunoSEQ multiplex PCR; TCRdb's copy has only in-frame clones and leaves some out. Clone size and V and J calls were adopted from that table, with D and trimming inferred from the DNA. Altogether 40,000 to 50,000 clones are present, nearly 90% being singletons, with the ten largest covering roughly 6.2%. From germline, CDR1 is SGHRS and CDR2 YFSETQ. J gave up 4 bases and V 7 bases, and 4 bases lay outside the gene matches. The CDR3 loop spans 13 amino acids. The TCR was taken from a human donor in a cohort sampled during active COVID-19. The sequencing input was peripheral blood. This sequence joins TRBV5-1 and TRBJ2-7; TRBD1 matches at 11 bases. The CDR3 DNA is TGCGCCAGCGGGACAGGGGGAGCGTACGAGCAGTACTTC. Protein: CASGTGGAYEQYF. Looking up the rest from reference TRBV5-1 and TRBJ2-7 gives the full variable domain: KAGVTQTPRYLIKTRGQQVTLSCSPISGHRSVSWYQQTPGQGLQFLFEYFSETQRNKGNFPGRFSGRQFSNSRSEMNVSTLELGDSALYLCASGTGGAYEQYFGPGTRLTVT.